The entry below describes one TCR beta chain. Antigen unknown. The data stem from a study of blood T cells in healthy people across ages. Broader study findings: The recorded TCR beta diversity per million T cells decreased in a roughly linear manner with age. With naive T cell percentage, TCR beta diversity showed a strong correlation.

Using a J-beta primer mix together with a sample-barcoded 5' primer, a second PCR was run for about 6 to 11 cycles. TCRdb independently ran MiXCR on the 5' RACE reads; one entry per CDR3 protein. The sample holds about 680,000 distinct CDR3 sequences; 45% to 50% are singletons and the top ten take approximately 32%. With each sample, at least 6 micrograms of total RNA were extracted. The CDR3 spans 13 residues. The V gene lost 5 bases and the J gene lost 3 bases, with 11 bases spanning the gap. Per the germline V gene, CDR1 is SGHAT and CDR2 is FQNNGV. This sequence joins TRBV11-2 and TRBJ2-7; perhaps TRBD1 as D (5 bases). The receptor comes from a woman aged 55-69 years in good health. The sample was blood. The CDR3 protein is CASSRSDSYEQYF. DNA for the CDR3: TGTGCCAGCAGCCGCAGCGACAGCTACGAGCAGTACTTC.